The source of this TCR beta chain is a study of blood T cell repertoires in COVID-19. The germline gives CDR1 ENHRY, CDR2 SYGVKD. There are 15 residues in the CDR3. V was cut by 11 bases and J by 4 bases, with 18 bases left in between. TCRdb keeps only in-frame clones here, not all; method: immunoSEQ multiplex PCR. This sample has fewer than 85,000 clones, with approximately 80% found just once. This TCR was sampled from a man aged 25-45 years with COVID-19, enrolled during active disease. V gene TRBV10-3 combines with J gene TRBJ2-6; D may be TRBD2 (6 bases). The sample was peripheral blood. The CDR3 sequence: CAARDSVGGANVLTF. CDR3 nucleotides: TGTGCCGCCAGGGACTCCGTAGGAGGGGCCAACGTCCTGACTTTC.